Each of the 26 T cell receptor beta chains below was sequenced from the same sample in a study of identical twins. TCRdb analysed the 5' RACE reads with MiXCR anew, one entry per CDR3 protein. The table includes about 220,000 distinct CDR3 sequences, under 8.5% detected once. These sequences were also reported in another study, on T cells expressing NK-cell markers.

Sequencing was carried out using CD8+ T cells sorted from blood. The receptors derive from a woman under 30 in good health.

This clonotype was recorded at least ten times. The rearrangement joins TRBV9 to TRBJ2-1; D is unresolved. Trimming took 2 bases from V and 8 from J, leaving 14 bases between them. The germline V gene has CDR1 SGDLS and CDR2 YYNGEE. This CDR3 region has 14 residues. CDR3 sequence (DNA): TGTGCCAGCAGCGTGCGGACCCCTATGGATGAGCAGTTCTTC. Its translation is CASSVRTPMDEQFF.

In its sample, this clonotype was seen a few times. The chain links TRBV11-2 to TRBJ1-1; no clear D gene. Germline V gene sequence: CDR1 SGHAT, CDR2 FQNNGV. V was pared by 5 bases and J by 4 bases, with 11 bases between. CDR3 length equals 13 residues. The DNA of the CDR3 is TGTGCCAGCAGCCCCGTTTCGGGCACTGAAGCTTTCTTT. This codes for CASSPVSGTEAFF.

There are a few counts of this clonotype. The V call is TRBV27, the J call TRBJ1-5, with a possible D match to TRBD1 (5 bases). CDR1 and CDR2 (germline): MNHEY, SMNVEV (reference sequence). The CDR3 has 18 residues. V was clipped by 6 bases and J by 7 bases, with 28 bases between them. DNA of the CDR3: TGTGCCAGCAGCACGAAAAGCCCCAGGTGGGGGACGGGGCAGCCCCAGCATTTT. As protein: CASSTKSPRWGTGQPQHF.

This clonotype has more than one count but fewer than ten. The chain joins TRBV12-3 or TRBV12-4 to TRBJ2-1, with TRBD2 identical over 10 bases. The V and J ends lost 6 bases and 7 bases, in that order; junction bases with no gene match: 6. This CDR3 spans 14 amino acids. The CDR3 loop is CASSSSGRENEQFF. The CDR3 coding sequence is TGTGCCAGCAGCTCTAGCGGGAGAGAAAATGAGCAGTTCTTC.

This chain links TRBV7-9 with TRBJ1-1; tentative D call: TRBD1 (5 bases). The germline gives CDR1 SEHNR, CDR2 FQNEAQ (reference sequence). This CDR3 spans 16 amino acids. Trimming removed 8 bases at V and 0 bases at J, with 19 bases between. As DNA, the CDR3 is TGTGCCAGCTTCGGGGTTTTTGGGGCTCTGAACACTGAAGCTTTCTTT. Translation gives CASFGVFGALNTEAFF.

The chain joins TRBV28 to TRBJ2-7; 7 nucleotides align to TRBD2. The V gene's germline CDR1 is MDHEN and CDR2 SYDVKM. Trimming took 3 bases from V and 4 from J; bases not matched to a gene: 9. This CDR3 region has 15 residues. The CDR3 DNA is TGTGCCAGCAGTTTGAGGGCCCCTAGCGGTTACGAGCAGTACTTC. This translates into CASSLRAPSGYEQYF.

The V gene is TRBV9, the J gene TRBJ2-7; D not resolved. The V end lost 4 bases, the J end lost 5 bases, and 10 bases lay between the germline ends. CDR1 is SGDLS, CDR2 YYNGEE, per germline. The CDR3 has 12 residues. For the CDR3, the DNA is TGTGCCAGCAGCCAAACAAACGACGAGCAGTACTTC. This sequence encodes CASSQTNDEQYF.

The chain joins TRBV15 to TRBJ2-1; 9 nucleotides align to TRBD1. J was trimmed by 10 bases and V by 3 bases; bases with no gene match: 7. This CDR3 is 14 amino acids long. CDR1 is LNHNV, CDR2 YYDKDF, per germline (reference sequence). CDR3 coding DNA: TGTGCCACCAGCAGGGACAGGGGTAACTGGGAGCAGTTCTTC. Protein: CATSRDRGNWEQFF.

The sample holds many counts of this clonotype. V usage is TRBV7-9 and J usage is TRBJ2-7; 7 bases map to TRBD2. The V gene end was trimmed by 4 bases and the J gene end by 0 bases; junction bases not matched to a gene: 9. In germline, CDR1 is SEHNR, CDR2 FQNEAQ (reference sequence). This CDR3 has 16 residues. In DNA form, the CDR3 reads TGTGCCAGCAGCTCGAATAGCGGGCGCTACTCCTACGAGCAGTACTTC. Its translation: CASSSNSGRYSYEQYF.

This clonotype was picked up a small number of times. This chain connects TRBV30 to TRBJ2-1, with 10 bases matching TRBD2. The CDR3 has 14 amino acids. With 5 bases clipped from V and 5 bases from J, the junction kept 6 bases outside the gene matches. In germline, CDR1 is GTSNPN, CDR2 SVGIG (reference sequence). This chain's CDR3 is CAWGPGLADNEQFF. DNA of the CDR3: TGTGCCTGGGGTCCCGGACTAGCGGACAATGAGCAGTTCTTC.

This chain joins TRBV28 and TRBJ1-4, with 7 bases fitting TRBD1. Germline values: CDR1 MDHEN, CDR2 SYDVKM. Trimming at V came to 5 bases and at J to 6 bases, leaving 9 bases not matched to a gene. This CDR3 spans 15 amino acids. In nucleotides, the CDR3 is TGTGCCAGCAGTCGGTCCGGGACAGAAGATGAAAAACTGTTTTTT. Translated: CASSRSGTEDEKLFF.

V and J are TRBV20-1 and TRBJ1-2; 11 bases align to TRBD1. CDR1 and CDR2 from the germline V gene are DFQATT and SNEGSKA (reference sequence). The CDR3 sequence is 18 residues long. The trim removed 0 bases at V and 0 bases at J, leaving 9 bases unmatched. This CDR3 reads CSARDLGQGGSANYGYTF. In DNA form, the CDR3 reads TGCAGTGCTAGAGATCTGGGACAGGGGGGTTCGGCTAACTATGGCTACACCTTC.

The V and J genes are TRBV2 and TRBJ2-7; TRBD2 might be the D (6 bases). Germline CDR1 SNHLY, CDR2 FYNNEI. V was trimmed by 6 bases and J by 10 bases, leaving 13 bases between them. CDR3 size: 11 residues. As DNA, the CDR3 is TGTGCCAGCAGAGGAGGGTTCGAACAGTACTTC. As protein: CASRGGFEQYF.

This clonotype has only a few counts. The CDR3 loop reads CASSDGGGETQYF. The CDR3 coding sequence is TGTGCCAGCAGCGACGGGGGGGGCGAGACCCAGTACTTC. V and J are TRBV11-3 and TRBJ2-5; TRBD2 aligns across 8 bases. After removal of 5 bases from V and 5 bases from J, the junction contained 4 bases not matched to a gene. Germline CDR1 and CDR2: SGHNT and YENEEA. The CDR3 sequence is 13 residues long. Drawing the rest from reference TRBV11-3 and TRBJ2-5, the complete variable domain is EAGVVQSPRYKIIEKKQPVAFWCNPISGHNTLYWYLQNLGQGPELLIRYENEEAVDDSQLPKDRFSAERLKGVDSTLKIQPAELGDSAVYLCASSDGGGETQYFGPGTRLLVL.

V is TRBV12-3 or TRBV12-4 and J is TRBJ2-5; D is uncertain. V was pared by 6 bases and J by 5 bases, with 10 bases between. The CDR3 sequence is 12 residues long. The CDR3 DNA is TGTGCCAGCAGAGGGAATGAGGAGACCCAGTACTTC. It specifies CASRGNEETQYF.

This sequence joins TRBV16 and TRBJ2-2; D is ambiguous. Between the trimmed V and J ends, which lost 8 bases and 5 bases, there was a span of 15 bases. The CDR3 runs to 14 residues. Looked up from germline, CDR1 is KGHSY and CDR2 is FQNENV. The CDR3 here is CASVPDPGTGELFF. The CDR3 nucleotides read TGTGCCAGCGTCCCGGACCCTGGGACCGGGGAGCTGTTTTTT.

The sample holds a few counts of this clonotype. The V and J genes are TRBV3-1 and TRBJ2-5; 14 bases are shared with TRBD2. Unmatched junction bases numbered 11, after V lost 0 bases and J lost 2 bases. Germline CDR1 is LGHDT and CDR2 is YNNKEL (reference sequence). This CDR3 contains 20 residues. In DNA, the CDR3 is TGTGCCAGCAGCCAAGAGCGGAGACTAGCGGGGGGGCCGCCGCAAGAGACCCAGTACTTC. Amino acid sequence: CASSQERRLAGGPPQETQYF.

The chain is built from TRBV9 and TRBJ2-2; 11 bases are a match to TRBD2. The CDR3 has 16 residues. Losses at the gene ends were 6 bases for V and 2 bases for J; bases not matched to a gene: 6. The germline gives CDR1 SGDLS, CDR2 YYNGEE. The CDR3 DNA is TGTGCCAGCACCCATAGCGGGGGGGAAAACACCGGGGAGCTGTTTTTT. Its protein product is CASTHSGGENTGELFF.

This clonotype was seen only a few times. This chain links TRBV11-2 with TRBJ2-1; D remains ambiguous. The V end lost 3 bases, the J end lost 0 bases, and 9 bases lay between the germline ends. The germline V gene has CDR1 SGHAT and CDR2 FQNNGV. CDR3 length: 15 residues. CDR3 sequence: CASSFERGSYNEQFF. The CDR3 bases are TGTGCCAGCAGCTTCGAGCGTGGCTCCTACAATGAGCAGTTCTTC.

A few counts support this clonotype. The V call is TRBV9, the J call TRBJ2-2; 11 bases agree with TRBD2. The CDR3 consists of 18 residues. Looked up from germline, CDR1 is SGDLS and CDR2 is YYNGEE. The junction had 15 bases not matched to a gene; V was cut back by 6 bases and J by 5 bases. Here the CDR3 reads CASTRWVAGGPGTGELFF. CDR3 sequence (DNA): TGTGCCAGCACCCGTTGGGTAGCGGGAGGGCCGGGAACCGGGGAGCTGTTTTTT.

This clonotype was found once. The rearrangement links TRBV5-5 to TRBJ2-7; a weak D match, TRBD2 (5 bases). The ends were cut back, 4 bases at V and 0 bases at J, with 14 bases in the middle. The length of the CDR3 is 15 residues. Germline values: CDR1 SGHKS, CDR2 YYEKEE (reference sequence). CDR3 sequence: CASSRGGQRSYEQYF. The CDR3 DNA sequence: TGTGCCAGCAGCCGGGGTGGGCAGCGCTCCTACGAGCAGTACTTC.

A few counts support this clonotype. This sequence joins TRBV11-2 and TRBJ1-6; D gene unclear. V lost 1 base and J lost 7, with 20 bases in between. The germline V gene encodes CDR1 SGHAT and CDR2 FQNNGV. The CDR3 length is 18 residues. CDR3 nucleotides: TGTGCCAGCAGCTTAGTTCAAACTGTCGCTTACTGGAATTCACCCCTCCACTTT. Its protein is CASSLVQTVAYWNSPLHF.

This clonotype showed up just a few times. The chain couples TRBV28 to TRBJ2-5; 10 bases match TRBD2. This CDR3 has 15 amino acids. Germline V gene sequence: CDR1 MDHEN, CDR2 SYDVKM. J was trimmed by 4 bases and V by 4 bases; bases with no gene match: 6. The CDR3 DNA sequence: TGTGCCAGCAGTTCCAGCGGGGGGGGCCCAGAGACCCAGTACTTC. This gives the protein CASSSSGGGPETQYF. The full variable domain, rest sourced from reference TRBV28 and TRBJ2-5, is DVKVTQSSRYLVKRTGEKVFLECVQDMDHENMFWYRQDPGLGLRLIYFSYDVKMKEKGDIPEGYSVSREKKERFSLILESASTNQTSMYLCASSSSGGGPETQYFGPGTRLLVL.

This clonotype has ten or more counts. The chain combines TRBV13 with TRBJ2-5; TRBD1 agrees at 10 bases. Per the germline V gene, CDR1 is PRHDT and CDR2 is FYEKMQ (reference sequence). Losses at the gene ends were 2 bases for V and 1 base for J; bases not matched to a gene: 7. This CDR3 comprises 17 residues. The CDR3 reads CASSLLGQGDLQETQYF. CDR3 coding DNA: TGTGCCAGCAGCTTACTCGGACAGGGGGACCTCCAAGAGACCCAGTACTTC. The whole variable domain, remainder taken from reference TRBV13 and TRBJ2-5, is AAGVIQSPRHLIKEKRETATLKCYPIPRHDTVYWYQQGPGQDPQFLISFYEKMQSDKGSIPDRFSAQQFSDYHSELNMSSLELGDSALYFCASSLLGQGDLQETQYFGPGTRLLVL.

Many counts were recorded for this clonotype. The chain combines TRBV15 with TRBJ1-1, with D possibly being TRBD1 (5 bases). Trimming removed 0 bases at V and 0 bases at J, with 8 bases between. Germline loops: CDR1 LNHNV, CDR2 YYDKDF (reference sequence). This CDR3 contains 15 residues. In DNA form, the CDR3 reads TGTGCCACCAGCAGAGACCGGGGGATGAACACTGAAGCTTTCTTT. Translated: CATSRDRGMNTEAFF.

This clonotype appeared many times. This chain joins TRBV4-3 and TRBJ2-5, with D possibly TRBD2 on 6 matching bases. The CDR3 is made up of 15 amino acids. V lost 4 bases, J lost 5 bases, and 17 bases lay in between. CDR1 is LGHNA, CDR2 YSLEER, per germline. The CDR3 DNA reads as TGCGCCAGCAGCCGAGAACTGGGACTTAGGGAGACCCAGTACTTC. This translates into CASSRELGLRETQYF.